One sample yielded the 18 T cell receptor beta chains listed below, sequenced in a study of T cell responses to AZD1222 COVID-19 vaccine. TCRdb keeps only in-frame clones here, not all; method: immunoSEQ multiplex PCR. The sample records some 150,000 clones, roughly 94% being singletons. This material consisted of peripheral blood, taken on day 0 of AZD1222 vaccination. The receptors stem from an adult in good health.

This chain joins TRBV29-1 and TRBJ2-1; TRBD2 aligns across 11 bases. CDR3 length equals 15 residues. Trimming took 6 bases from V and 6 from J; bases not matched to a gene: 10. Germline V lookup: CDR1 SQVTM, CDR2 ANQGSEA. CDR3 DNA sequence: TGCAGCGTAGAGTCACTAGCGGGAGTGTTCAATGAGCAGTTCTTC. This gives the protein CSVESLAGVFNEQFF.

The rearrangement joins TRBV7-9 to TRBJ1-2; TRBD1 matches at 10 bases. This CDR3 region has 15 residues. CDR1 and CDR2 from the germline V gene are SEHNR and FQNEAQ (reference sequence). V lost 2 bases to trimming and J lost 3 bases; unmatched junction nucleotides: 3. CDR3 sequence (DNA): TGTGCCAGCAGCTTACCCGGGACAGGGGACTATGGCTACACCTTC. Translated, it gives CASSLPGTGDYGYTF.

The V and J genes are TRBV7-2 and TRBJ1-6; TRBD1 aligns across 7 bases. J lost 10 bases, V lost 3 bases, and 9 bases had no gene match. Germline V gene data show CDR1 as SGHTA and CDR2 as FQGNSA. This CDR3 comprises 15 residues. CDR3 in amino acids: CASSFDLRDSSPLHF. The CDR3 DNA is TGTGCCAGCAGCTTTGACCTCCGGGACAGCTCACCCCTCCACTTT. The whole variable domain, remainder taken from reference TRBV7-2 and TRBJ1-6, is GAGVSQSPSNKVTEKGKDVELRCDPISGHTALYWYRQSLGQGLEFLIYFQGNSAPDKSGLPSDRFSAERTGGSVSTLTIQRTQQEDSAVYLCASSFDLRDSSPLHFGNGTRLTVT.

The genes are TRBV21-1 and TRBJ2-5; TRBD1, the table's D call, lacks a check against the DNA. TRBV21-1 is noted as a pseudogene. CDR3 length: 18 residues. CDR3 region: CASSPPSKGQGAKETQYF. The CDR3 coding sequence is TGTGCCAGCAGCCCTCCTTCGAAGGGACAGGGCGCCAAAGAGACCCAGTACTTC.

To note about this clone: Other DNA variants within this sample encode the same CDR3. The chain carries TRBV5-1 and TRBJ2-5, with D unclear. Trimming cost V 3 bases and J 2 bases, with 2 bases left between them. Germline CDR1 is SGHRS and CDR2 is YFSETQ. This CDR3 has 11 residues. CDR3 coding DNA: TGCGCCAGCAGCTCTCAAGAGACCCAGTACTTC. Translated, it gives CASSSQETQYF.

The genes are TRBV28 and TRBJ1-4; TRBD1 is a possible D gene (5 bases). V dropped 1 base and J dropped 8 bases, with 14 bases sitting between them. The CDR3 loop spans 15 amino acids. Germline CDR1 reads MDHEN; CDR2 reads SYDVKM. The CDR3 is CASSLLAGLSEKLFF. CDR3 DNA sequence: TGTGCCAGCAGTTTATTGGCAGGGCTCTCGGAAAAACTGTTTTTT.

The chain links TRBV3-1 (or the pseudogene TRBV3-2) to TRBJ1-2, with 8 bases aligning to TRBD1. V lost 1 base, J lost 6 bases, and 4 bases stayed unmatched. Germline assignment: CDR1 LGHDT and CDR2 YNNKEL (reference sequence). The CDR3 covers 14 residues. CDR3: CASSQAAGGNGYTF. DNA for the CDR3: TGTGCCAGCAGCCAAGCGGCAGGGGGCAATGGCTACACCTTC.

The V gene is TRBV2, the J gene TRBJ1-6, with D maybe TRBD1 (5 bases). The CDR3 contains 13 residues. Germline CDR1 and CDR2: SNHLY and FYNNEI. Trimming left V 4 bases short and J 7 bases short, with 8 bases between. This CDR3 reads CASSGGRNSPLHF. The CDR3 nucleotides read TGTGCCAGCAGTGGGGGCAGAAATTCACCCCTCCACTTT.

V and J are TRBV28 and TRBJ2-7; D is ambiguous. Trimming pared 5 bases from V and 6 bases from J, leaving 14 bases between. This CDR3 spans 13 amino acids. The germline V gene has CDR1 MDHEN and CDR2 SYDVKM. The CDR3 DNA reads as TGTGCCAGCAGTCGACCTTCTACAGCCGAGCAGTACGTC. Encoded protein: CASSRPSTAEQYV.

The J gene is TRBJ2-1, the V gene TRBV28, with TRBD1 identical over 9 bases. The CDR3 runs 15 residues. CDR1 MDHEN and CDR2 SYDVKM come from the germline V gene. V lost 6 bases and J lost 7; bases outside the gene matches: 10. Here the CDR3 DNA reads TGTGCCAGCAGACCGCGGGACAGGGTGGGTAATGAGCAGTTCTTC. Its protein product is CASRPRDRVGNEQFF.

This chain joins TRBV11-2 and TRBJ1-1; D might be TRBD1 (6 bases). The V gene lost 1 base and the J gene lost 7 bases, with 16 bases spanning the gap. The CDR3 consists of 15 residues. CDR1 and CDR2 from the germline V gene are SGHAT and FQNNGV. The CDR3 here is CASSLGQVGRVEAFF. The CDR3 DNA is TGTGCCAGCAGCTTAGGACAGGTTGGAAGGGTTGAAGCTTTCTTT.

This sequence joins TRBV27 and TRBJ2-2; D gene uncertain. CDR1 and CDR2 (germline): MNHEY, SMNVEV (reference sequence). CDR3 length: 15 amino acids. V gave up 4 bases and J gave up 1 base, with 10 bases separating them. DNA for the CDR3: TGTGCCAGCAGTTGGTCTCTCTTGAACACCGGGGAGCTGTTTTTT. Translation gives CASSWSLLNTGELFF.

The chain has TRBV5-1 and TRBJ2-1, with a weak D call TRBD1 (5 bases). The CDR3 consists of 14 residues. Germline assignment: CDR1 SGHRS and CDR2 YFSETQ. V lost 5 bases to trimming and J lost 9 bases, with 18 bases between them. As DNA, the CDR3 is TGCGCCAGCAGAAGGACACCAATTTTAGGTGAGCAGTTCTTC. Translation: CASRRTPILGEQFF.

This clone came up once. V gene TRBV4-3 combines with J gene TRBJ1-2, with TRBD1 identical over 8 bases. Per germline, CDR1 LGHNA and CDR2 YSLEER. CDR3 length equals 14 residues. Trimming at V came to 2 bases and at J to 8 bases, leaving 7 bases not matched to a gene. The DNA for the CDR3 is TGCGCCAGCAGCCAATATGACAGGGGTGAGGGCTACACCTTC. It encodes CASSQYDRGEGYTF.

The V call is TRBV28, the J call TRBJ1-5; 8 bases fit TRBD1. This CDR3 has 16 residues. Germline V CDR1 and CDR2: MDHEN, SYDVKM. V lost 4 bases, J lost 3 bases, and 8 bases stayed unmatched. The CDR3 sequence is CASSYSDRAVNQPQHF. DNA for the CDR3: TGTGCCAGCAGTTACTCGGACAGGGCCGTCAATCAGCCCCAGCATTTT.

This chain joins TRBV19 and TRBJ1-1, with D unresolved. Germline lookup yields CDR1 LNHDA and CDR2 SQIVND (reference sequence). Trimming took 7 bases from V and 4 from J, leaving 22 bases between them. The CDR3 sequence is 16 residues long. The CDR3 region has the DNA TGTGCCAGTAACCGAGGAGGGATGCTGGGAGGCACTGAAGCTTTCTTT. Translation: CASNRGGMLGGTEAFF.

This clone appeared a single time. The chain recombines TRBV10-3 with TRBJ2-1; 9 bases are a match to TRBD2. The CDR3 covers 16 residues. From germline, CDR1 is ENHRY and CDR2 SYGVKD. V was pared by 8 bases and J by 5 bases, with 13 bases of the junction left unmatched. CDR3 bases: TGTGCCATCCGATCAAACCCGGGACTAGCAGACAATGAGCAGTTCTTC. Protein sequence: CAIRSNPGLADNEQFF.

The rearrangement joins TRBV5-1 to TRBJ1-4; D may be TRBD1 (5 bases). CDR1 SGHRS and CDR2 YFSETQ come from the germline V gene. The CDR3 loop spans 14 amino acids. V was cut by 0 bases and J by 5 bases, with 8 bases left in between. In DNA form, the CDR3 reads TGCGCCAGCAGCTTGGGACAGTACAATGAAAAACTGTTTTTT. It yields the protein CASSLGQYNEKLFF.